These 8 T cell receptor beta chains originate from one sample sequenced in a study of metastatic and nonmetastatic thyroid tumors. TCRdb reanalyzed the PCR reads via MiXCR. The table lists about 16,000 clones, less than 20% of them singletons. None of the patients had undergone any treatment ahead of thyroid surgery. The sample was blood. These receptors all stem from a female donor with papillary thyroid cancer or a benign thyroid nodule (not recorded which). Some clones in this sample may be carry-over from other donors' samples.

Many counts were recorded for this clone. The chain uses TRBV12-3 or TRBV12-4 and TRBJ2-1; 11 bases align to TRBD2. The CDR3 is made up of 18 amino acids. J lost 0 bases, V lost 1 base, and 5 bases had no gene match. Here the CDR3 reads CASSLELAGGFSYNEQFF. In DNA form, the CDR3 reads TGTGCCAGCAGTTTAGAGCTAGCGGGGGGCTTCTCCTACAATGAGCAGTTCTTC.

This clone was seen at least ten times. This rearrangement joins TRBV19 to TRBJ1-5; TRBD1 aligns across 11 bases. The CDR3 runs 16 residues. V lost 5 bases and J lost 5; bases outside the gene matches: 8. CDR1 and CDR2 (germline): LNHDA, SQIVND (reference sequence). CDR3 residues: CASSGLRTGGDQPQHF. The CDR3 nucleotides are TGTGCCAGTAGTGGTCTGAGGACAGGGGGCGATCAGCCCCAGCATTTT.

This clone was recorded at least ten times. The chain carries TRBV20-1 and TRBJ1-2; TRBD1 might be the D (6 bases). Germline V CDR1 and CDR2: DFQATT, SNEGSKA (reference sequence). This CDR3 contains 13 residues. Trimming removed 5 bases at V and 4 bases at J, with 14 bases between. The CDR3 nucleotides read TGCAGTGCTGCGCACAGGGTGGGCTATGGCTACACCTTC. Amino acids: CSAAHRVGYGYTF.

In this sample, this clone turned up many times. The chain has TRBV6-5 and TRBJ2-2; the D call may be TRBD1 or TRBD2 (5 bases each). V gave up 1 base and J gave up 1 base, with 10 bases separating them. CDR1 is MNHEY, CDR2 SVGAGI, per germline. This CDR3 is built from 16 residues. The CDR3 nucleotides read TGTGCCAGCAGTTACTATCGGGGCTTGAACACCGGGGAGCTGTTTTTT. Translation gives CASSYYRGLNTGELFF.

The chain is built from TRBV13 and TRBJ1-6; D gene unclear. The CDR3 contains 15 residues. V gave up 5 bases and J gave up 8 bases, with 16 bases separating them. The V gene's germline CDR1 is PRHDT and CDR2 FYEKMQ (reference sequence). CDR3: CASSPERRPDSPLHF. The CDR3 nucleotides read TGTGCCAGCAGCCCCGAACGACGGCCGGATTCACCCCTCCACTTT.

Ten or more counts support this clone. The chain has TRBV7-9 and TRBJ1-2; weak D call: TRBD1 (5 bases). Per germline, CDR1 SEHNR and CDR2 FQNEAQ (reference sequence). The CDR3 consists of 11 residues. V lost 5 bases and J 13 bases, leaving 14 bases between the germline ends. This CDR3 is CASSQDSSRTF. In DNA form, the CDR3 reads TGTGCCAGCAGCCAAGACAGCTCTCGCACCTTC.

This clone was recorded many times. The chain joins TRBV7-9 to TRBJ1-5; D uncertain. This CDR3 is 15 amino acids long. The germline gives CDR1 SEHNR, CDR2 FQNEAQ (reference sequence). V was clipped by 1 base and J by 5 bases, with 12 bases between them. As DNA, the CDR3 is TGTGCCAGCAGCTTAGATGAAAACAAATATCAGCCCCAGCATTTT. It translates to CASSLDENKYQPQHF.

This clone was seen many times. V gene TRBV5-4 combines with J gene TRBJ2-3, with 12 bases fitting TRBD2. Germline V gives CDR1 SGHNT, CDR2 YYREEE (reference sequence). Trimming took 1 base from V and 0 from J; bases not matched to a gene: 6. The CDR3 sequence is 18 residues long. The CDR3 nucleotides read TGTGCCAGCAGCTTGACTAGCGGGGGGCCATTAAGCACAGATACGCAGTATTTT. Its translation is CASSLTSGGPLSTDTQYF.